This T cell receptor beta chain was recorded in a study of cytomegalovirus exposure and HLA in healthy donors. CDR1 and CDR2 (germline): MNHEY, SMNVEV (reference sequence). The CDR3 has 13 amino acids. The junction had 7 bases not matched to a gene; V was cut back by 8 bases and J by 7 bases. PCR involved 60 Vbeta and 13 Jbeta primers. The assay was immunoSEQ multiplex PCR, and TCRdb's table has in-frame clones only and misses some. The specimen's table records roughly 60,000 clones. Sequenced material: PBMCs. V usage is TRBV27 and J usage is TRBJ2-1, with TRBD2 matching 8 bases. This receptor was identified in a woman aged 18-29 years in good health and CMV-seronegative. DNA for the CDR3: TGTGCCAGCGCCTGGGGCGGGGGGAATGAGCAGTTCTTC. Its protein is CASAWGGGNEQFF.